Described below is a single T cell receptor (beta chain) sequence and its context. The target antigen is unknown. From germline, CDR1 is DFQATT and CDR2 SNEGSKA (reference sequence). Trimming cost V 6 bases and J 11 bases, with 15 bases left between them. The CDR3 contains 11 residues. The data were taken from a study of cytomegalovirus exposure and HLA in healthy donors. Study-wide points: As was reported, the classifier diagnosed cytomegalovirus status with high specificity and sensitivity.

With 60 Vbeta and 13 Jbeta primers, the PCR was carried out. Assay: immunoSEQ multiplex PCR; the TCRdb copy retains only in-frame clones and omits some. The sample spans about 47,000 clones; the ten largest clones claim about 15%. Specimen: PBMCs. The sequence was obtained from a male donor in good health and CMV-seronegative. The gene calls are TRBV20-1 and TRBJ2-3; the D gene is possibly TRBD2 (5 bases). The DNA for the CDR3 is TGCAGTGCCCCCTCCGGGGTGGAGCAGTATTTT. This codes for CSAPSGVEQYF.